The 28 T cell receptor beta chains given below trace back to one sample, sequenced in a study of blood T cell repertoires in COVID-19. TCRdb's table, derived via immunoSEQ multiplex PCR, lists solely in-frame clones and lacks some. The data hold 86,000 or so clones, with roughly 86% observed a single time. The material sequenced was peripheral blood. These receptor sequences come from an elderly woman with acute or convalescent COVID-19.

The rearrangement uses TRBV5-4 and TRBJ2-2; D possibly corresponds to TRBD1 (6 bases). CDR1 and CDR2 (germline): SGHNT, YYREEE (reference sequence). V gave up 0 bases and J gave up 5 bases, with 8 bases separating them. The CDR3 spans 14 residues. CDR3 sequence (DNA): TGTGCCAGCAGCTTGGCTAGGGGGACCGGGGAGCTGTTTTTT. It specifies CASSLARGTGELFF.

This rearrangement joins TRBV28 to TRBJ1-5; perhaps TRBD1 as D (6 bases). V was shortened by 4 bases and J by 1 base, with 11 bases between the two germline ends. Germline V gives CDR1 MDHEN, CDR2 SYDVKM. The CDR3 is made up of 15 amino acids. The CDR3 sequence is CASSSGTGSNQPQHF. The CDR3 region has the DNA TGTGCCAGCAGTTCCGGTACAGGGAGCAATCAGCCCCAGCATTTT.

The CDR3 nucleotides read TGTGCCAGCAGCAAGGGACAGGGGTCCTACGAGCAGTACTTC. It codes for CASSKGQGSYEQYF. The rearrangement uses TRBV5-4 and TRBJ2-7; 10 bases match TRBD1. Per the germline V gene, CDR1 is SGHNT and CDR2 is YYREEE (reference sequence). Trimming at V came to 4 bases and at J to 1 base, leaving 2 bases not matched to a gene. The CDR3 has 14 amino acids.

The chain combines TRBV2 with TRBJ1-5, with D hard to call. The CDR3 contains 12 residues. CDR1 is SNHLY, CDR2 FYNNEI, per germline. Trimming pared 4 bases from V and 4 bases from J, leaving 5 bases between. The CDR3, as DNA: TGTGCCAGCAGTGCCGGGAATCAGCCCCAGCATTTT. Amino acids: CASSAGNQPQHF.

The V and J genes are TRBV15 and TRBJ2-7, with D possibly being TRBD1 (7 bases). V shed 1 base and J shed 3 bases, with 13 bases lying between them. CDR1 and CDR2 from the germline V gene are LNHNV and YYDKDF (reference sequence). CDR3 size: 15 residues. CDR3 region: CATSRAGGLSYEQYF. The CDR3 DNA reads as TGTGCCACCAGCAGAGCAGGGGGGCTGAGCTACGAGCAGTACTTC.

The gene calls are TRBV5-4 and TRBJ2-3; no reliable D call. The CDR3 contains 14 residues. CDR1 and CDR2 (germline): SGHNT, YYREEE (reference sequence). V was clipped by 2 bases and J by 4 bases, with 11 bases between them. Here the CDR3 reads CASSLTEMADTQYF. The CDR3 nucleotides read TGTGCCAGCAGCTTAACCGAGATGGCAGATACGCAGTATTTT.

The chain combines TRBV18 with TRBJ1-1; possibly TRBD1 for D (6 bases). The CDR3 consists of 15 residues. Trimming removed 3 bases from V and 1 base from J, with 12 bases in between. CDR1 is KGHSH and CDR2 is LQKENI in the germline V gene. Here the CDR3 DNA reads TGTGCCAGCTCACCTCCGGACAGCCAGAACACTGAAGCTTTCTTT. This sequence encodes CASSPPDSQNTEAFF. The full variable domain, with the rest looked up from reference TRBV18 and TRBJ1-1, is NAGVMQNPRHLVRRRGQEARLRCSPMKGHSHVYWYRQLPEEGLKFMVYLQKENIIDESGMPKERFSAEFPKEGPSILRIQQVVRGDSAAYFCASSPPDSQNTEAFFGQGTRLTVV.

The chain combines TRBV5-1 with TRBJ2-2; a possible D gene is TRBD2 (5 bases). This CDR3 comprises 14 residues. In germline, CDR1 is SGHRS, CDR2 YFSETQ. Deletions cut 0 bases from V and 4 bases from J, with 7 bases between. The CDR3 reads CASSLGGGTGELFF. The CDR3 DNA sequence: TGCGCCAGCAGCTTGGGAGGAGGCACCGGGGAGCTGTTTTTT.

This chain uses TRBV2 with TRBJ1-4; 7 bases align to TRBD1. CDR1 SNHLY and CDR2 FYNNEI come from the germline V gene. Trimming at V came to 4 bases and at J to 3 bases, leaving 5 bases not matched to a gene. The CDR3 runs 15 residues. The CDR3 DNA sequence: TGTGCCAGCAGTGTTGAGGGGGCTGCTAATGAAAAACTGTTTTTT. It specifies CASSVEGAANEKLFF.

The chain carries TRBV11-2 and TRBJ1-2; 8 bases are a match to TRBD1. The CDR3 is made up of 13 amino acids. Germline V gives CDR1 SGHAT, CDR2 FQNNGV. V lost 5 bases and J lost 3; bases outside the gene matches: 2. The CDR3 bases are TGTGCCAGCAGCCTGGGACAGGACTATGGCTACACCTTC. Translated: CASSLGQDYGYTF. Full variable domain (outside the CDR3, taken from reference TRBV11-2 and TRBJ1-2): EAGVAQSPRYKIIEKRQSVAFWCNPISGHATLYWYQQILGQGPKLLIQFQNNGVVDDSQLPKDRFSAERLKGVDSTLKIQPAKLEDSAVYLCASSLGQDYGYTFGSGTRLTVV.

This chain links TRBV5-1 with TRBJ2-7; perhaps TRBD1 as D (5 bases). Deletions cut 0 bases from V and 4 bases from J, with 14 bases between. Germline loops: CDR1 SGHRS, CDR2 YFSETQ. The CDR3 sequence is 15 residues long. The CDR3 protein is CASSLAVDITYEQYF. The CDR3 DNA follows: TGCGCCAGCAGCTTGGCTGTGGACATAACATACGAGCAGTACTTC. The whole variable domain, remainder taken from reference TRBV5-1 and TRBJ2-7, is KAGVTQTPRYLIKTRGQQVTLSCSPISGHRSVSWYQQTPGQGLQFLFEYFSETQRNKGNFPGRFSGRQFSNSRSEMNVSTLELGDSALYLCASSLAVDITYEQYFGPGTRLTVT.

V is TRBV13 and J is TRBJ2-5; the D gene is possibly TRBD1 (6 bases). Germline V gene lookup returns CDR1 PRHDT and CDR2 FYEKMQ (reference sequence). The CDR3 runs to 15 residues. The germline V and J ends were trimmed by 1 base and 5 bases, with 14 bases remaining between them. CDR3 nucleotide sequence: TGTGCCAGCAGCTTAGAGGGGGAAGGGTCGGAGACCCAGTACTTC. This codes for CASSLEGEGSETQYF.

The chain links TRBV6-6 to TRBJ1-1; the D gene is possibly TRBD1 (6 bases). Looked up from germline, CDR1 is MNHNY and CDR2 is SVGAGI (reference sequence). Trimming took off 6 bases at V and 7 bases at J, with 12 bases between the two ends. The CDR3 has 12 residues. The CDR3 loop reads CASRDTGIEAFF. CDR3 nucleotides: TGTGCCAGCAGGGACACAGGGATTGAAGCTTTCTTT.

This clone was counted between two and nine times. The chain joins TRBV19 to TRBJ2-7; D unclear. The CDR3 totals 11 residues. V lost 9 bases and J lost 0, with 6 bases in between. Germline assignment: CDR1 LNHDA and CDR2 SQIVND (reference sequence). CDR3 coding DNA: TGTGCCAGACTTGGCTCCTACGAGCAGTACTTC. Translating gives CARLGSYEQYF.

V usage is TRBV6-5 and J usage is TRBJ2-7, with TRBD1 matching 8 bases. V gave up 4 bases and J gave up 3 bases; unmatched junction bases: 8. Germline V gene data show CDR1 as MNHEY and CDR2 as SVGAGI. The CDR3 covers 15 residues. The CDR3 DNA sequence: TGTGCCAGCAGTTCGTCCCTGACAGGGGTCTACGAGCAGTACTTC. It is translated as CASSSSLTGVYEQYF.

V gene TRBV19 combines with J gene TRBJ2-2; the D gene is possibly TRBD2 (6 bases). With 4 bases removed from V and 0 bases from J, the gap between germline ends came to 9 bases. Germline V CDR1 and CDR2: LNHDA, SQIVND (reference sequence). This CDR3 has 15 amino acids. CDR3 DNA sequence: TGTGCCAGTAGTACTGGAGGGACGAACACCGGGGAGCTGTTTTTT. This codes for CASSTGGTNTGELFF.

This clone is a singleton in its sample. The rearrangement uses TRBV2 and TRBJ1-2, with D unresolved. Germline V gene sequence: CDR1 SNHLY, CDR2 FYNNEI. The CDR3 is 14 residues long. The germline V and J ends were trimmed by 5 bases and 4 bases, with 14 bases remaining between them. The DNA for the CDR3 is TGTGCCAGCAGTCCCAGGTTTGAGACCTATGGCTACACCTTC. It specifies CASSPRFETYGYTF.

The rearrangement links TRBV12-3 or TRBV12-4 to TRBJ2-3, with a possible D match to TRBD1 (5 bases). The V and J ends lost 7 bases and 6 bases respectively, with 11 bases between them. The CDR3 is 12 amino acids. The CDR3 bases are TGTGCCAGCACCCAGGGCCGGGATACGCAGTATTTT. The encoded protein is CASTQGRDTQYF.

V usage is TRBV10-1 and J usage is TRBJ2-1; 9 positions agree with TRBD2. CDR3 length: 13 amino acids. Germline-derived CDR1 and CDR2 are WNHNN and SYGVQD (reference sequence). The J segment lost 10 bases and the V segment lost 2 bases, leaving 3 bases of the junction unmatched. The CDR3 loop reads CASSEGLALEQFF. In DNA form, the CDR3 reads TGCGCCAGCAGTGAGGGACTAGCGCTCGAGCAGTTCTTC.

CDR3 amino acids: CASSPHRFGF. The CDR3 DNA is TGTGCCAGCAGCCCACACAGGTTTGGCTTC. The chain employs TRBV21-1 and TRBJ1-2; TRBD1, the table's D call, lacks a check against the DNA. TRBV21-1 is noted as a pseudogene. CDR3 length: 10 residues.

V gene TRBV6-1 combines with J gene TRBJ1-3; the D is unclear. CDR3 length: 13 residues. Trimming pared 3 bases from V and 2 bases from J, leaving 5 bases between. The germline V gene encodes CDR1 MNHNS and CDR2 SASEGT. The CDR3 here is CASSEEAGNTIYF. DNA for the CDR3: TGTGCCAGCAGTGAGGAGGCTGGAAACACCATATATTTT.

The rearrangement uses TRBV6-6 and TRBJ2-2, with D perhaps TRBD1 (5 bases). V was cut by 2 bases and J by 6 bases, with 13 bases left in between. This CDR3 spans 15 amino acids. Germline V gene sequence: CDR1 MNHNY, CDR2 SVGAGI (reference sequence). CDR3 nucleotide sequence: TGTGCCAGCAGTTACGTCAGGGTATCGTCCGGGGAGCTGTTTTTT. It yields the protein CASSYVRVSSGELFF.

The table lists this clone with a few counts. The chain combines TRBV19 with TRBJ1-5, with D unresolved. This CDR3 is 15 amino acids long. Germline CDR1 is LNHDA and CDR2 is SQIVND (reference sequence). Trimming cost V 4 bases and J 4 bases, with 14 bases left between them. Written as DNA, the CDR3 is TGTGCCAGTAGTACGGTCTTTACCGGTAATCAGCCCCAGCATTTT. This gives the protein CASSTVFTGNQPQHF.

The chain has TRBV14 and TRBJ2-1; no clear D. Trimming took 5 bases from V and 6 from J, leaving 5 bases between them. The CDR3 totals 11 residues. Germline V CDR1 and CDR2: SGHDN, FVKESK. The CDR3 coding sequence is TGTGCCAGCAGCTCTTTCAATGAGCAGTTCTTC. Residues: CASSSFNEQFF.

The chain uses TRBV10-1 and TRBJ2-1, with TRBD2 identical over 11 bases. CDR1 is WNHNN and CDR2 is SYGVQD in the germline V gene (reference sequence). CDR3 size: 17 residues. The ends lost 2 bases at V and 2 bases at J; junction bases unmatched: 5. CDR3 nucleotide sequence: TGCGCCAGCAGTGAGATCACTAGCGGGAGTCCCTACAATGAGCAGTTCTTC. Protein: CASSEITSGSPYNEQFF.

The rearrangement uses TRBV18 and TRBJ2-1; 9 nucleotides align to TRBD2. Germline values: CDR1 KGHSH, CDR2 LQKENI. The CDR3 is 18 residues long. V lost 6 bases, J lost 0 bases, and 12 bases stayed unmatched. This chain's CDR3 is CASSPARLADSSYNEQFF. In DNA, the CDR3 is TGTGCCAGCTCCCCGGCCAGACTAGCGGACAGCTCCTACAATGAGCAGTTCTTC.

The chain couples TRBV24-1 to TRBJ1-1, with 8 nucleotides matching TRBD1. CDR1 and CDR2 (germline): KGHDR, SFDVKD. CDR3 length: 17 residues. V lost 6 bases, J lost 4 bases, and 15 bases stayed unmatched. CDR3 in amino acids: CATSSGGLDRGGTEAFF. The CDR3 coding sequence is TGTGCCACCAGTTCAGGGGGCCTGGACAGAGGGGGCACTGAAGCTTTCTTT.

V and J are TRBV12-3 or TRBV12-4 and TRBJ2-7; no clear D. Trimming stripped 1 base from V and 3 bases from J, with 7 bases between. The CDR3 is 13 residues long. CDR3 in amino acids: CASSLGGIYEQYF. Here the CDR3 DNA reads TGTGCCAGCAGTTTAGGCGGTATCTACGAGCAGTACTTC.